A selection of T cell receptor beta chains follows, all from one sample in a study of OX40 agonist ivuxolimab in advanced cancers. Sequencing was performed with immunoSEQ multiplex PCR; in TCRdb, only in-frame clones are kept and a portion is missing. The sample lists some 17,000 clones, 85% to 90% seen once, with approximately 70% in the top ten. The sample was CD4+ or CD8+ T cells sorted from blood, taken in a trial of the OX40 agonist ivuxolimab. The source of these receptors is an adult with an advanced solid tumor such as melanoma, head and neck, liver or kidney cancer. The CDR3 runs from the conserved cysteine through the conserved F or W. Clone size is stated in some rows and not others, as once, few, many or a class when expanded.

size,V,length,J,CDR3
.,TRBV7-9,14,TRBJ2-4,CASSPPLAKNIQYF
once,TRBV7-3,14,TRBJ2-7,CASRLDGSPYEQYF
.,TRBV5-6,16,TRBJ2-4,CASSLGTVRAKNIQYF
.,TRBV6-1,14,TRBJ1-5,CASSKGQGWKPQHF
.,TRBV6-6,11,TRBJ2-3,CASIPSHTQYF
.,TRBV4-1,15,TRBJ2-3,CASSQEGQGTDTQYF
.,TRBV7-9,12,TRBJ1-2,CASSLHYYGYTF
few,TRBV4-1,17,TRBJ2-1,CASSQGSLAALLAEQFF
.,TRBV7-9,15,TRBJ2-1,CAIFPPERGGNEQFF
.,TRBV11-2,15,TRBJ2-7,CASSSGQGISYEQYF
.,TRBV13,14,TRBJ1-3,CASSTNRAGNTIYF
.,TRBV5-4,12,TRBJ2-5,CASSGTEETQYF
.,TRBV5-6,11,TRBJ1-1,CASSRGRWAFF
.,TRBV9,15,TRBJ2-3,CASSVGGRRTDTQYF
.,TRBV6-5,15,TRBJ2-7,CASSYSAGAPYEQYF
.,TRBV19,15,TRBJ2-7,CASSLRLAGVSEQYF
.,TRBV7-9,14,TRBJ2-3,CASSLVPTTDTQYF
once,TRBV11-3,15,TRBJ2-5,CASSPWDRGQETQYF
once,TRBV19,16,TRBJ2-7,CASSSHLWTESYEQYF
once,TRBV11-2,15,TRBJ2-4,CASSLASLAKNIQYF
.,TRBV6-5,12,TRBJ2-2,CASSLGAGELFF
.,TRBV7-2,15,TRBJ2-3,CASSLGWGGGDTQYF
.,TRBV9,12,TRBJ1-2,CASRATGNGMAF
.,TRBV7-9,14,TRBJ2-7,CASETGISSYEQYF
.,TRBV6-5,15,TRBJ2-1,CASSFGTSGGNEQFF
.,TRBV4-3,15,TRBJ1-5,CASSQDWPGNQPQHF
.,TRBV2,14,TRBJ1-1,CASSEVIGLTEAFF
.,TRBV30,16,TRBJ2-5,CAWSTRTSGSQETQYF
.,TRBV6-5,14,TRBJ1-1,CASSYGDSNTEAFF
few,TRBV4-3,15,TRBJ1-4,CASSQGGRGGEKLFF
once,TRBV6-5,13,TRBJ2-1,CASSYSDGNEQFF
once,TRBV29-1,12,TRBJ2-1,CSVEEGLGEQFF
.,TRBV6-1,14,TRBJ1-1,CASSELGTASEAFF
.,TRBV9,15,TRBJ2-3,CASSVVGDATDTQYF
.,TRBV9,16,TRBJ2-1,CASSPSWDSPCNEQFF
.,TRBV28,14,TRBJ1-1,CASSYGQTNTEAFF
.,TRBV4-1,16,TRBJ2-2,CASSQDGRVGTGELFF
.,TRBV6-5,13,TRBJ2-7,CASSPSGGYEQYF
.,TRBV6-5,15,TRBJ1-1,CASSTPRQANTEAFF
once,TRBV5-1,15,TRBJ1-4,CASSWGDRPGEKLFF
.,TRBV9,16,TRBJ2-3,CASSSHGGVGTDTQYF
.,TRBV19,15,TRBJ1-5,CASSPRVRGDQPQHF
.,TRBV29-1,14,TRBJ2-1,CSGTAGTGGNEQFF
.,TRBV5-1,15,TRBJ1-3,CASSETGSAGNTIYF
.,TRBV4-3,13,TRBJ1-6,CASSQDRGSPLHF
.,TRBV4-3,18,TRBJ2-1,CASSQDQSGGAFWDEQFF
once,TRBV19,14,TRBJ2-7,CASSFSLGAYEQYF
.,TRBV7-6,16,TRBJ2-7,CASSLTGGSRTYEQYF
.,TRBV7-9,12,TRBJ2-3,CASSPTVDTQYF
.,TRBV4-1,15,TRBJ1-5,CASSQRQGNNQPQHF
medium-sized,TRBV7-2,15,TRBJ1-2,CASSYETTFLYGYTF
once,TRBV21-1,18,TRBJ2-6,CASSKGARKDSGANVLTF
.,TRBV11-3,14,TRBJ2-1,CASSLDLQGIEQFF
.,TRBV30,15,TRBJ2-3,CAWGGLAGTRDTQYF
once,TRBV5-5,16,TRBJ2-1,CASSPLAGSSYNEQFF
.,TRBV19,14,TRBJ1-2,CASSISGAHRAYTF
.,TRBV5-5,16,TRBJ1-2,CASSLYSGTGTYGYTF
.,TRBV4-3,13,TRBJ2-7,CASSQSPTGEQYF
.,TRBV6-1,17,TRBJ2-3,CASSEVSGQAGADTQYF
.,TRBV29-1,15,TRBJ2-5,CSASERLAGQETQYF